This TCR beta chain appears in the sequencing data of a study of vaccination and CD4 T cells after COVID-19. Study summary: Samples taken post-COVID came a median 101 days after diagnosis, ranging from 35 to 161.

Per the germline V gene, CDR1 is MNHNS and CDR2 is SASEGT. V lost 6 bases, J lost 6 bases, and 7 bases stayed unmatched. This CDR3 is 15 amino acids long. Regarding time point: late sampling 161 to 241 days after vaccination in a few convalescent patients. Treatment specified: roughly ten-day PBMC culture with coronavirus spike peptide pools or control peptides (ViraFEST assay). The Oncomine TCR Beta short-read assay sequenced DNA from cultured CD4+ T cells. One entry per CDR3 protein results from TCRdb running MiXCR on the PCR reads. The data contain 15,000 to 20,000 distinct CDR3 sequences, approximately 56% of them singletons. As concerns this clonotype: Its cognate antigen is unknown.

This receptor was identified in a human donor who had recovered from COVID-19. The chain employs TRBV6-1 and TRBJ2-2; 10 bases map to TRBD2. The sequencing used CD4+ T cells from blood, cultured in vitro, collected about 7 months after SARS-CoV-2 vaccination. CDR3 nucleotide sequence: TGTGCCAGCAGCAGAGCGGGGGGGCGGTCCGGGGAGCTGTTTTTT. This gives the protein CASSRAGGRSGELFF.